This T cell receptor (beta chain) emerged from a study of blood T cell repertoires in COVID-19. Turning to the study itself: Nucleic acid was either cDNA or gDNA, and it came from T cells, B-cell-depleted T cells, or PBMCs.

Measured with immunoSEQ multiplex PCR; TCRdb has only the in-frame clones, and not every one. The repertoire holds about 46,000 clones, approximately 85% seen once, with approximately 14% in the top ten. Trimming removed 4 bases from V and 6 bases from J; junction bases left unmatched: 11. Per the germline V gene, CDR1 is KGHSH and CDR2 is LQKENI. The CDR3 extends over 17 amino acids. The sample comprised peripheral blood. The TCR was taken from a human donor in a cohort sampled during active COVID-19. The donor label of this sample is uncertain. The chain couples TRBV18 to TRBJ2-3; 12 nucleotides line up with TRBD2. As DNA, the CDR3 is TGTGCCAGCTCACGGAGGACTAGCGGGGTGTTAGTGGATACGCAGTATTTT. Its protein product is CASSRRTSGVLVDTQYF. The variable domain in full, completed from reference TRBV18 and TRBJ2-3, reads NAGVMQNPRHLVRRRGQEARLRCSPMKGHSHVYWYRQLPEEGLKFMVYLQKENIIDESGMPKERFSAEFPKEGPSILRIQQVVRGDSAAYFCASSRRTSGVLVDTQYFGPGTRLTVL.